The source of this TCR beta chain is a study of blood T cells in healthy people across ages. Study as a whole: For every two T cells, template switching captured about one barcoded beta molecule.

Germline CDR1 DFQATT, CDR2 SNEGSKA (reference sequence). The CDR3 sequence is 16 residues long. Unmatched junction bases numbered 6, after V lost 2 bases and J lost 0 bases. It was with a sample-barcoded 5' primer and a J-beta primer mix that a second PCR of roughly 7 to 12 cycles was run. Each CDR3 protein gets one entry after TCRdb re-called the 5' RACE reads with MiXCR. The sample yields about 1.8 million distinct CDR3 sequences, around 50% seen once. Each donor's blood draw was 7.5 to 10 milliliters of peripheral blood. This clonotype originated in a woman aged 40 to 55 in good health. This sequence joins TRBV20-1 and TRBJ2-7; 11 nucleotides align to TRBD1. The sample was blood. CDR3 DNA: TGCAGTGCTAGACCTTCGGGACAGGGGGTCTCCTACGAGCAGTACTTC. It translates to CSARPSGQGVSYEQYF.